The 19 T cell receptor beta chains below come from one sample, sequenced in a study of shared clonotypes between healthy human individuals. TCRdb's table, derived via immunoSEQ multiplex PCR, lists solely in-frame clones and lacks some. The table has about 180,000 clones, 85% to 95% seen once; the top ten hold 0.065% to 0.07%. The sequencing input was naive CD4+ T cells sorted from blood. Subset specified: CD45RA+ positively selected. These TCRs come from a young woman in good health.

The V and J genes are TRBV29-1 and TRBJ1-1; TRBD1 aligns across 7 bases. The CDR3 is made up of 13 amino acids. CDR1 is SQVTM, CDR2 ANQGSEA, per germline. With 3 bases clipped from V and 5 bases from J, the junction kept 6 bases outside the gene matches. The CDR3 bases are TGCAGCGTTGACAGGGGGGAGAGGACTGAAGCTTTCTTT. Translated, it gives CSVDRGERTEAFF.

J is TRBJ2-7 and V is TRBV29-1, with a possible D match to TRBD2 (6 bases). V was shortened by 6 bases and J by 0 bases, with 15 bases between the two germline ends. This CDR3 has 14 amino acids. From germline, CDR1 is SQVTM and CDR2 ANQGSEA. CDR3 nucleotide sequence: TGCAGCGTGATACCGGGACTCCACTCCTACGAGCAGTACTTC. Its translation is CSVIPGLHSYEQYF.

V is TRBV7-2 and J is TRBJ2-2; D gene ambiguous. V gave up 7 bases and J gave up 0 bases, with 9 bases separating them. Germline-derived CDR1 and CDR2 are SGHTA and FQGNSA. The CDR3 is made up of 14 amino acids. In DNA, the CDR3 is TGTGCCAGCAACCTGAGCCCGAACACCGGGGAGCTGTTTTTT. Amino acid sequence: CASNLSPNTGELFF.

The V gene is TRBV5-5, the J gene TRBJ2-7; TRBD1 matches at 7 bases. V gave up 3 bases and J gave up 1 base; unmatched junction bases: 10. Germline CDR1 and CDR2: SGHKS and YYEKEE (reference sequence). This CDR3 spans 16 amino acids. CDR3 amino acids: CASSSLSGTVSYEQYF. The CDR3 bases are TGTGCCAGCAGCTCCCTCTCCGGGACAGTTTCCTACGAGCAGTACTTC.

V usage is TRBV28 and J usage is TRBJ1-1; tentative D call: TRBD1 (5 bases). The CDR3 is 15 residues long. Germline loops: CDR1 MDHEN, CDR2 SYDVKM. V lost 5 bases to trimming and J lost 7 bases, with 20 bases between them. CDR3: CASSSTGPGRFEAFF. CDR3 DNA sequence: TGTGCCAGCAGTAGCACCGGACCGGGGCGCTTTGAAGCTTTCTTT.

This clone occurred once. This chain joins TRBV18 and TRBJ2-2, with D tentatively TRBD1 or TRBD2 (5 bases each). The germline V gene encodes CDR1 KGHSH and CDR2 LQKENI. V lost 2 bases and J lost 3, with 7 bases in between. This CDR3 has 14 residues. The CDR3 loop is CASSPGTDTGELFF. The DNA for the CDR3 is TGTGCCAGCTCACCAGGGACCGACACCGGGGAGCTGTTTTTT.

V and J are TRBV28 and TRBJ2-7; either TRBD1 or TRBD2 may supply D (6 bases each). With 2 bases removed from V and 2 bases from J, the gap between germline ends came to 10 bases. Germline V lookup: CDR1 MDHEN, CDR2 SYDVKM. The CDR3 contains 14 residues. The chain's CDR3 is CASSLRGPPYEQYF. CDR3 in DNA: TGTGCCAGCAGTTTACGGGGGCCCCCCTACGAGCAGTACTTC.

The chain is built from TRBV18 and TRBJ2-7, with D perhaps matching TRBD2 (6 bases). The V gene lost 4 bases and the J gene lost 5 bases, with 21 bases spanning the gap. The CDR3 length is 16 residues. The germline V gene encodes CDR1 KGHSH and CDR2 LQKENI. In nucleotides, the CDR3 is TGTGCCAGCTCACAGAACCGGGACTCATTCCTTGACGAGCAGTACTTC. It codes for CASSQNRDSFLDEQYF.

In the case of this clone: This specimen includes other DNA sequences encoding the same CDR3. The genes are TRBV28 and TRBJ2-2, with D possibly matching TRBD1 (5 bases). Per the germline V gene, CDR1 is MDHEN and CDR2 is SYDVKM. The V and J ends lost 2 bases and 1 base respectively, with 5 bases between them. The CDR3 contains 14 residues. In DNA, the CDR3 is TGTGCCAGCAGTTTAGGACAGAACACCGGGGAGCTGTTTTTT. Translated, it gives CASSLGQNTGELFF.

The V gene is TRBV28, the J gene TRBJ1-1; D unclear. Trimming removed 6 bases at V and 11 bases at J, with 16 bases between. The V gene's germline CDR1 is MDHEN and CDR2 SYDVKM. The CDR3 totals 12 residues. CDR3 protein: CASRLPPWEAFF. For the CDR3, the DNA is TGTGCCAGCAGACTACCCCCGTGGGAGGCTTTCTTT. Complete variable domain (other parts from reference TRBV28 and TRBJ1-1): DVKVTQSSRYLVKRTGEKVFLECVQDMDHENMFWYRQDPGLGLRLIYFSYDVKMKEKGDIPEGYSVSREKKERFSLILESASTNQTSMYLCASRLPPWEAFFGQGTRLTVV.

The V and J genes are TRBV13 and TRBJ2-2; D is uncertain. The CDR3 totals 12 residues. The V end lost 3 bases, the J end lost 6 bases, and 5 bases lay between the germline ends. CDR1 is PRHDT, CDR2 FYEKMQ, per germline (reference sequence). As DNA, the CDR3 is TGTGCCAGCAGCTTCCCTCCCGGGGAGCTGTTTTTT. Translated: CASSFPPGELFF.

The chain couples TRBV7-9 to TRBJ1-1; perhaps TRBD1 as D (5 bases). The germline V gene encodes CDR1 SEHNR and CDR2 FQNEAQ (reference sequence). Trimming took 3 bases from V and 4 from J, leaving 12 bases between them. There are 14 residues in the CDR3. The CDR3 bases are TGTGCCAGCAGCTTTATGATGGGGGGCACTGAAGCTTTCTTT. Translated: CASSFMMGGTEAFF. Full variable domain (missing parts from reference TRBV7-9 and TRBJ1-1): DTGVSQNPRHKITKRGQNVTFRCDPISEHNRLYWYRQTLGQGPEFLTYFQNEAQLEKSRLLSDRFSAERPKGSFSTLEIQRTEQGDSAMYLCASSFMMGGTEAFFGQGTRLTVV.

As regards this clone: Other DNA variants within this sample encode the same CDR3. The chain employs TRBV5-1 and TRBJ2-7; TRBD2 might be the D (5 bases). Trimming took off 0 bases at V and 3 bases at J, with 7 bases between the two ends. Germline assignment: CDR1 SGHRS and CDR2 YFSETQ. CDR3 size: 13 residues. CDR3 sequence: CASSLVSGYEQYF. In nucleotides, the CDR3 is TGCGCCAGCAGCTTGGTCAGCGGCTACGAGCAGTACTTC.

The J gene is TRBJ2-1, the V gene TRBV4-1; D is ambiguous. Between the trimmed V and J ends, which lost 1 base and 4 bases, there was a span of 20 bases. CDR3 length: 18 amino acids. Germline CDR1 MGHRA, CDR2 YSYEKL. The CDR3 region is CASSQGVRSSLPYNEQFF. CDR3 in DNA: TGCGCCAGCAGCCAAGGGGTTCGTTCATCTCTACCGTACAATGAGCAGTTCTTC.

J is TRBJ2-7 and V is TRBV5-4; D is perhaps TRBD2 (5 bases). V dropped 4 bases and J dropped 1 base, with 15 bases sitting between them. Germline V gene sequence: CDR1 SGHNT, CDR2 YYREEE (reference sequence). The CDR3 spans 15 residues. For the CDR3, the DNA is TGTGCCAGCAGCCTATCGGCGGGCCCTTCCTACGAGCAGTACTTC. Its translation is CASSLSAGPSYEQYF.

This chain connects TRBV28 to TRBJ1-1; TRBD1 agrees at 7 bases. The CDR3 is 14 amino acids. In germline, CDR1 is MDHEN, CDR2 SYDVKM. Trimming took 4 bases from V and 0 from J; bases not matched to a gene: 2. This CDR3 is CASSSGGLNTEAFF. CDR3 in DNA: TGTGCCAGCAGTTCAGGGGGTCTGAACACTGAAGCTTTCTTT.

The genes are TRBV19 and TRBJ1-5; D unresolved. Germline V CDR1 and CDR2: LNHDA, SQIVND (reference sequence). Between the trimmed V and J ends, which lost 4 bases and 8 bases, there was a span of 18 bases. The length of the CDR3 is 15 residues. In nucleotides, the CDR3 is TGTGCCAGTAGTAACTCGGACCCTAGAAGAAAGCCCCAGCATTTT. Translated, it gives CASSNSDPRRKPQHF. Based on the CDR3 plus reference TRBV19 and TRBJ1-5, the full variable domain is DGGITQSPKYLFRKEGQNVTLSCEQNLNHDAMYWYRQDPGQGLRLIYYSQIVNDFQKGDIAEGYSVSREKKESFPLTVTSAQKNPTAFYLCASSNSDPRRKPQHFGDGTRLSIL.

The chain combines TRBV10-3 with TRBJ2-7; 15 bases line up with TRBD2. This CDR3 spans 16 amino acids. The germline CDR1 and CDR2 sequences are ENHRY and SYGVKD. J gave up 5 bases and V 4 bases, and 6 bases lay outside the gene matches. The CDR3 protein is CAISGTSGRAGNEQYF. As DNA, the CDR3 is TGTGCCATCAGTGGGACTAGCGGGAGGGCCGGGAACGAGCAGTACTTC.

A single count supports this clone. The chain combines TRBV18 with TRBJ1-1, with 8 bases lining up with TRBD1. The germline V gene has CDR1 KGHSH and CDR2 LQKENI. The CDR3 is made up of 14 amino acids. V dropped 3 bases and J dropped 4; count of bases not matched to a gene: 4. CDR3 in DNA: TGTGCCAGCTCACCGACAGGGGTTGGCACTGAAGCTTTCTTT. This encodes CASSPTGVGTEAFF. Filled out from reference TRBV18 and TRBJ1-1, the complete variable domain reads NAGVMQNPRHLVRRRGQEARLRCSPMKGHSHVYWYRQLPEEGLKFMVYLQKENIIDESGMPKERFSAEFPKEGPSILRIQQVVRGDSAAYFCASSPTGVGTEAFFGQGTRLTVV.